A single T cell receptor beta chain is shown here with its context. As yet, its antigen is unknown. V lost 4 bases and J 0 bases, leaving 9 bases between the germline ends. The CDR3 has 13 residues. Germline values: CDR1 GTSNPN, CDR2 SVGIG (reference sequence). Both 60 Vbeta primers and 13 Jbeta primers went into the PCR. Clones were read by immunoSEQ multiplex PCR, and TCRdb kept only the in-frame ones, dropping some. This table has more than 90,000 clones, around three quarters appearing once. Unrecorded immune exposure was likely among donors, who were nominally healthy when sampled. The sample comes from a study of cytomegalovirus exposure and HLA in healthy donors. Overall study context: Across some 400 genotyped donors, about 86% landed in the Caucasian-associated ancestry cluster.

Study-wide points: The study reported that TCR beta sequences accurately predicted HLA-A and HLA-B alleles in most subjects.

The TCR comes from a human donor in good health. Sequences were obtained from PBMCs. The J gene is TRBJ1-1, the V gene TRBV30; tentative D call: TRBD1 (5 bases). CDR3 nucleotides: TGTGCCTGGATCCAGGGCCTGAACACTGAAGCTTTCTTT. Protein sequence: CAWIQGLNTEAFF.